This TCR beta chain came from a study of T cells in Graves' hyperthyroidism and ophthalmopathy. As regards this clonotype: Antigen specificity is unknown.

Hyperthyroidism patients were newly diagnosed, had disease duration under 2 months, and were aged 18 to 65 years. Study-wide points: Before onset, by a median of 6.5 months, the model predicted ophthalmopathy. A model of 13 V-J pairs discriminated ophthalmopathy from stable hyperthyroidism.

Amplified regions were TCR beta CDR3 sequences from RNA transcripts. When the TCR CDR3 underwent first-round RT-PCR, the HTBI primer set was used. TCRdb independently ran MiXCR on the multiplex PCR reads; one entry per CDR3 protein. The table includes a few hundred thousand distinct CDR3 sequences, approximately 15% detected once. The sample consisted of blood. The clonotype originates from a woman younger than 45 with Graves' hyperthyroidism.

The chain's CDR3 is CASSPGPAEVISNQPQHF. The CDR3 DNA sequence: TGTGCCAGTAGTCCGGGACCCGCAGAGGTCATTAGCAATCAGCCCCAGCATTTT. The chain carries TRBV19 and TRBJ1-5, with D perhaps matching TRBD1 (5 bases). Germline V lookup: CDR1 LNHDA, CDR2 SQIVND (reference sequence). The CDR3 has 18 amino acids. Trimming left V 5 bases short and J 0 bases short, with 20 bases between. Full variable domain (outside the CDR3, taken from reference TRBV19 and TRBJ1-5): DGGITQSPKYLFRKEGQNVTLSCEQNLNHDAMYWYRQDPGQGLRLIYYSQIVNDFQKGDIAEGYSVSREKKESFPLTVTSAQKNPTAFYLCASSPGPAEVISNQPQHFGDGTRLSIL.